What follows are 32 T cell receptor beta chains derived from one specimen sequenced in a study of T cell responses to AZD1222 COVID-19 vaccine. Profiling relied on immunoSEQ multiplex PCR, and the TCRdb table lists in-frame clones only, not all of them. The sample includes 150,000 to 200,000 clones, approximately 92% of them seen just once. The sequencing used peripheral blood, collected on day 0 of AZD1222 vaccination. The receptors originated from an adult in good health.

This chain links TRBV28 with TRBJ1-1; D possibly corresponds to TRBD1 (6 bases). The V end was cut by 1 base, the J end by 2 bases, with 26 bases between. Germline V gives CDR1 MDHEN, CDR2 SYDVKM. The CDR3 sequence is 20 residues long. The CDR3 loop reads CASSLFHSGTLPTLNTEAFF. As DNA, the CDR3 is TGTGCCAGCAGTTTATTCCACTCCGGGACACTTCCTACTTTAAACACTGAAGCTTTCTTT.

The CDR3 region has the DNA TGTGCCTGGAGTCTTAATGAAAAACTGTTTTTT. Translated: CAWSLNEKLFF. The rearrangement uses TRBV30 and TRBJ1-4; D ambiguous. The CDR3 runs to 11 residues. V dropped 2 bases and J dropped 4 bases, with 2 bases sitting between them. Germline values: CDR1 GTSNPN, CDR2 SVGIG (reference sequence).

The chain recombines TRBV9 with TRBJ2-5, with D possibly being TRBD2 (7 bases). The CDR3 runs to 15 residues. Per the germline V gene, CDR1 is SGDLS and CDR2 is YYNGEE. V was clipped by 0 bases and J by 3 bases, with 12 bases between them. Here the CDR3 reads CASSVAGGLKETQYF. The CDR3 DNA sequence: TGTGCCAGCAGCGTAGCCGGGGGGCTAAAAGAGACCCAGTACTTC.

The rearrangement joins TRBV18 to TRBJ2-1; the D is unclear. Germline CDR1 is KGHSH and CDR2 is LQKENI. The CDR3 covers 13 residues. V lost 0 bases to trimming and J lost 4 bases, with 4 bases between them. CDR3 in DNA: TGTGCCAGCTCACCACCGAATTACAATGAGCAGTTCTTC. Translating gives CASSPPNYNEQFF.

This clone was counted ten times or more. The chain uses TRBV6-6 and TRBJ2-7; possible D gene TRBD2, 5 bases. CDR3 length: 15 amino acids. Germline V gene data show CDR1 as MNHNY and CDR2 as SVGAGI (reference sequence). V lost 0 bases to trimming and J lost 6 bases, with 15 bases between them. The CDR3 here is CASSYSIESAGEQYV. The DNA of the CDR3 is TGTGCCAGCAGTTACTCAATAGAGTCCGCGGGCGAGCAGTACGTC.

The V call is TRBV6-5, the J call TRBJ1-6; 9 nucleotides match TRBD1. CDR3 length equals 15 residues. Per germline, CDR1 MNHEY and CDR2 SVGAGI. Germline trimming cut 6 bases from V and 9 bases from J; bases unmatched to any gene: 9. In nucleotides, the CDR3 is TGTGCCAGCAGGTCGAGCGGGACAGGGATTTCACCCCTCCACTTT. Protein: CASRSSGTGISPLHF.

The rearrangement joins TRBV27 to TRBJ2-1; no clear D gene. Germline V gene lookup returns CDR1 MNHEY and CDR2 SMNVEV (reference sequence). CDR3 size: 16 residues. Deletions cut 5 bases from V and 3 bases from J, with 17 bases between. CDR3 DNA: TGTGCCAGCAGTCTGTTTGGTAGCTCCTTCTACAATGAGCAGTTCTTC. This translates into CASSLFGSSFYNEQFF.

The V and J genes are TRBV2 and TRBJ2-1, with TRBD2 matching 10 bases. Germline V gene sequence: CDR1 SNHLY, CDR2 FYNNEI. After removal of 5 bases from V and 5 bases from J, the junction contained 6 bases not matched to a gene. The CDR3 spans 15 residues. CDR3 in DNA: TGTGCCAGCAGTACCCTAGCGGGGGCCGACAATGAGCAGTTCTTC. It codes for CASSTLAGADNEQFF.

This chain links TRBV9 with TRBJ1-2, with D uncertain. Germline CDR1 and CDR2: SGDLS and YYNGEE. V shed 4 bases and J shed 0 bases, with 16 bases lying between them. The CDR3 is 16 amino acids. DNA of the CDR3: TGTGCCAGCAGCCCAGAGAGAGGGCCCCCTAACTATGGCTACACCTTC. Translated: CASSPERGPPNYGYTF.

The V and J genes are TRBV7-7 and TRBJ2-2, with 7 bases that match TRBD1. Germline CDR1 is SSHAT and CDR2 is FNYEAQ (reference sequence). Trimming cost V 1 base and J 1 base; bases outside gene matches: 6. The CDR3 is 17 amino acids. CDR3 region: CASSLDSWTGNTGELFF. The CDR3 DNA reads as TGTGCCAGCAGCTTAGATAGCTGGACAGGGAACACCGGGGAGCTGTTTTTT.

This sequence joins TRBV6-5 and TRBJ2-7; D call uncertain. Trimming cost V 0 bases and J 4 bases, with 13 bases left between them. The CDR3 extends over 15 amino acids. The germline gives CDR1 MNHEY, CDR2 SVGAGI. The CDR3 loop reads CASSYSPVPGYEQYF. The CDR3 DNA follows: TGTGCCAGCAGTTACTCTCCAGTCCCGGGTTACGAGCAGTACTTC.

The chain couples TRBV3-1 (or the pseudogene TRBV3-2) to TRBJ1-2; no firm D call. Germline V CDR1 and CDR2: LGHDT, YNNKEL (reference sequence). The CDR3 covers 14 residues. The V end was cut by 0 bases, the J end by 7 bases, with 12 bases between. The CDR3 loop is CASSQDIGPFGYTF. In DNA, the CDR3 is TGTGCCAGCAGCCAAGACATAGGGCCGTTTGGCTACACCTTC.

The CDR3 loop is CASSLLFIDEQYV. As DNA, the CDR3 is TGTGCCAGCAGCTTACTCTTCATCGACGAGCAGTACGTC. The chain is built from TRBV5-6 and TRBJ2-7; no clear D gene. Trimming removed 2 bases at V and 5 bases at J, with 11 bases between. Per germline, CDR1 SGHDT and CDR2 YYEEEE. The CDR3 length is 13 residues.

The chain combines TRBV7-9 with TRBJ2-2, with D tentatively TRBD1 (6 bases). Germline-derived CDR1 and CDR2 are SEHNR and FQNEAQ (reference sequence). V lost 3 bases to trimming and J lost 2 bases, with 13 bases between them. This CDR3 spans 16 amino acids. CDR3 sequence reads: CASSFTGMANTGELFF. For the CDR3, the DNA is TGTGCCAGCAGCTTCACAGGGATGGCTAACACCGGGGAGCTGTTTTTT.

The chain employs TRBV19 and TRBJ1-1, with a possible D match to TRBD1 (6 bases). V was cut by 3 bases and J by 3 bases, with 11 bases left in between. The CDR3 sequence is 14 residues long. CDR1 is LNHDA, CDR2 SQIVND, per germline (reference sequence). The CDR3 DNA reads as TGTGCCAGTAGTATGTGGGGGCAGGACACTGAAGCTTTCTTT. It encodes CASSMWGQDTEAFF.

The genes are TRBV11-1 and TRBJ1-1, with a tentative D call TRBD1 (5 bases). CDR1 is SGHAT, CDR2 FQDESV, per germline (reference sequence). The CDR3 contains 15 residues. The V end was cut by 4 bases, the J end by 1 base, with 13 bases between. The CDR3 DNA follows: TGTGCCAGCAGCTGGACGGGGGTAGGGAACACTGAAGCTTTCTTT. Translation: CASSWTGVGNTEAFF.

Concerning this clone itself: Sequence at one end of the junction differs from germline and may be a read error. The gene calls are TRBV5-1 and TRBJ2-1; the D is unclear. Germline V gene sequence: CDR1 SGHRS, CDR2 YFSETQ. The CDR3 is made up of 14 amino acids. The CDR3 sequence is CAGSPGSSYNEQFF. DNA of the CDR3: TGCGCCGGCAGCCCCGGTAGCTCCTACAATGAGCAGTTCTTC.

This clone appeared a few times. The rearrangement joins TRBV30 to TRBJ1-1, with TRBD1 identical over 9 bases. Germline assignment: CDR1 GTSNPN and CDR2 SVGIG (reference sequence). This CDR3 has 16 amino acids. V shed 5 bases, J shed 2 bases, and the junction held 12 bases outside the gene matches. The CDR3 nucleotides read TGTGCCTGGCGCACCAAGACAGGGGGTCCCAACACTGAAGCTTTCTTT. Its translation: CAWRTKTGGPNTEAFF.

Details on this clone: The same CDR3 can be traced to other DNA sequences in this sample. The chain is built from TRBV7-3 and TRBJ1-1; D gene unclear. Germline CDR1 SGHTA, CDR2 FQGTGA. The CDR3 runs 13 residues. Trimming cost V 1 base and J 1 base, with 4 bases left between them. CDR3 loop: CASSLSGNTEAFF. The CDR3, as DNA: TGTGCCAGCAGCTTAAGCGGGAACACTGAAGCTTTCTTT.

V usage is TRBV10-3 and J usage is TRBJ1-6, with 9 bases lining up with TRBD1. The germline gives CDR1 ENHRY, CDR2 SYGVKD. The V and J ends lost 10 bases and 10 bases, in that order; junction bases with no gene match: 5. CDR3 length: 12 amino acids. CDR3 coding DNA: TGTGCCACGACAGGGGGATACTCACCCCTCCACTTT. Translated: CATTGGYSPLHF.

CDR3 protein: CASSLLAGGPTGELFF. The CDR3 coding sequence is TGTGCCAGCAGCTTACTAGCGGGAGGCCCCACCGGGGAGCTGTTTTTT. The chain combines TRBV6-4 with TRBJ2-2; 12 bases are shared with TRBD2. Trimming removed 6 bases from V and 4 bases from J; junction bases left unmatched: 6. CDR3 size: 16 residues. Germline V gene sequence: CDR1 MRHNA, CDR2 SNTAGT.

J is TRBJ2-2 and V is TRBV12-3 or TRBV12-4; 10 positions agree with TRBD2. J was trimmed by 6 bases and V by 7 bases; bases with no gene match: 2. The CDR3 totals 13 residues. CDR3 sequence: CASILAGAGELFF. In nucleotides, the CDR3 is TGTGCCAGCATCCTAGCGGGAGCCGGGGAGCTGTTTTTT.

This clone has only one observation. This sequence joins TRBV24-1 and TRBJ1-1, with no clear D. V lost 4 bases to trimming and J lost 4 bases, with 12 bases between them. Germline assignment: CDR1 KGHDR and CDR2 SFDVKD. This CDR3 region has 14 residues. CDR3 sequence: CATSEHGPFTEAFF. Here the CDR3 DNA reads TGTGCCACCAGTGAACATGGTCCGTTCACTGAAGCTTTCTTT.

The V call is TRBV7-9, the J call TRBJ2-1; D ambiguous. Trimming pared 5 bases from V and 6 bases from J, leaving 11 bases between. This CDR3 region has 13 residues. CDR1 and CDR2 (germline): SEHNR, FQNEAQ (reference sequence). CDR3 region: CASSPTASNEQFF. DNA of the CDR3: TGTGCCAGCAGCCCAACGGCAAGCAATGAGCAGTTCTTC.

The V and J genes are TRBV6-5 and TRBJ1-6; no reliable D call. This CDR3 region has 14 residues. The V end was cut by 4 bases, the J end by 7 bases, with 11 bases between. Looked up from germline, CDR1 is MNHEY and CDR2 is SVGAGI. The CDR3 spells CASSLRERNSPLHF. CDR3 in DNA: TGTGCCAGCAGTTTGAGGGAGAGAAATTCACCCCTCCACTTT.

The chain employs TRBV4-1 and TRBJ1-1; D is possibly TRBD1 (5 bases). The germline gives CDR1 MGHRA, CDR2 YSYEKL. The CDR3 consists of 14 residues. V was cut by 6 bases and J by 13 bases, with 24 bases left in between. This chain's CDR3 is CASRKSAGPGRDFF. The CDR3 bases are TGCGCCAGCAGGAAAAGCGCGGGGCCGGGGAGAGATTTCTTT.

The chain has TRBV18 and TRBJ2-7; D gene unclear. The V gene's germline CDR1 is KGHSH and CDR2 LQKENI. The CDR3 contains 16 residues. The V gene lost 3 bases and the J gene lost 5 bases, with 20 bases spanning the gap. The DNA of the CDR3 is TGTGCCAGCTCACCCCCTTCGGGTCGCGCTCCCAACGAGCAGTACTTC. Protein: CASSPPSGRAPNEQYF.

The rearrangement links TRBV28 to TRBJ1-2; maybe TRBD1 (6 bases). Trimming left V 6 bases short and J 5 bases short, with 13 bases between. The V gene's germline CDR1 is MDHEN and CDR2 SYDVKM. The CDR3 extends over 13 amino acids. CDR3: CASRLIQGYGYTF. The CDR3 region has the DNA TGTGCCAGCAGACTCATACAGGGTTATGGCTACACCTTC.

Only one count was recorded for this clone. The genes are TRBV21-1 and TRBJ2-7; the table's D call, TRBD1, has no DNA check behind it. TRBV21-1 is shown as a pseudogene. CDR3 length equals 16 residues. The CDR3 region is CASSKGGLGQGYEQYF. The CDR3 DNA sequence: TGTGCCAGCAGCAAAGGGGGCTTGGGACAGGGCTACGAGCAGTACTTC.

The chain has TRBV7-9 and TRBJ1-1, with D hard to call. The CDR3 is made up of 16 amino acids. The V gene's germline CDR1 is SEHNR and CDR2 FQNEAQ (reference sequence). Trimming pared 5 bases from V and 2 bases from J, leaving 18 bases between. The CDR3 nucleotides are TGTGCCAGCAGCCCCCGCGGGTCCGCTACAAACACTGAAGCTTTCTTT. This translates into CASSPRGSATNTEAFF.

The chain uses TRBV5-4 and TRBJ1-2; 7 bases are a match to TRBD1. V dropped 4 bases and J dropped 2; count of bases not matched to a gene: 11. The CDR3 has 16 residues. Per the germline V gene, CDR1 is SGHNT and CDR2 is YYREEE (reference sequence). Written as DNA, the CDR3 is TGTGCCAGCAGCCCGGGCCTTGACAGGGTCAACTATGGCTACACCTTC. This translates into CASSPGLDRVNYGYTF.

V and J are TRBV6-1 and TRBJ2-7, with 9 bases aligning to TRBD1. Trimming at V came to 4 bases and at J to 0 bases, leaving 10 bases not matched to a gene. The CDR3 is 17 residues long. Germline V gives CDR1 MNHNS, CDR2 SASEGT. CDR3 region: CASSGRLGQGSSYEQYF. Written as DNA, the CDR3 is TGTGCCAGCAGTGGGCGACTCGGACAGGGGAGCTCCTACGAGCAGTACTTC.